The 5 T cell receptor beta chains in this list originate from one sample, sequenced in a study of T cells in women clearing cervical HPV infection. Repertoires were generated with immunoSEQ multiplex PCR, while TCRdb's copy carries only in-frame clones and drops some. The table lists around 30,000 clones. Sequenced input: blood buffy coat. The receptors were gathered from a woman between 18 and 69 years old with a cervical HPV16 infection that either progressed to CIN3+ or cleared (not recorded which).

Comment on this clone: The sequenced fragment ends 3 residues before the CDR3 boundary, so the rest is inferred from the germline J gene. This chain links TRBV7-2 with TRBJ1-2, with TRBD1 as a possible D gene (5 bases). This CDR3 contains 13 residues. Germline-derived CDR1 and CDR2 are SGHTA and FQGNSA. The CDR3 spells CASSPGDAYDYTF. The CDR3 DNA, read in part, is TGTGCCAGCAGCCCGGGGGACGCCTACGAC.

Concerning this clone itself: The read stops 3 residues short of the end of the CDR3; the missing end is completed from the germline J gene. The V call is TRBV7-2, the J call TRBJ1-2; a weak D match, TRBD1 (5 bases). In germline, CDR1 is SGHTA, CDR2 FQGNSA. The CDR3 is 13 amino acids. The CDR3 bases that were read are TGTGCCAGCAGCTTAGTGTCACAGGTCGGC. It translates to CASSLVSQVG. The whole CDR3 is CASSLVSQVGYTF. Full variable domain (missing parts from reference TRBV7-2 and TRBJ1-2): GAGVSQSPSNKVTEKGKDVELRCDPISGHTALYWYRQSLGQGLEFLIYFQGNSAPDKSGLPSDRFSAERTGGSVSTLTIQRTQQEDSAVYLCASSLVSQVGYTFGSGTRLTVV.

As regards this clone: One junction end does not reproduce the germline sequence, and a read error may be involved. CDR3 amino acids: CASSQEHLPRGNTIYF. The CDR3 DNA, read in part, is TGTGCCAGCAGCCAAGAACATTTACCTCGGGGAAACACT. V and J are TRBV14 and TRBJ1-3; D unclear. Read coverage stops 3 residues before the CDR3 terminus; the germline J gene supplies the remainder. In germline, CDR1 is SGHDN, CDR2 FVKESK. CDR3 length equals 16 residues.

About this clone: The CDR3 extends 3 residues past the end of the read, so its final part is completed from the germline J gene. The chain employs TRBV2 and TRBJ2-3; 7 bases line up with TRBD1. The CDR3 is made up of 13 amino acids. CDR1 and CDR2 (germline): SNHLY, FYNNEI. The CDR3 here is CASLQGLINAQYF. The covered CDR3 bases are TGTGCCAGCCTACAGGGGCTCATTAATGCG.

CDR3 DNA, as far as it was read: TGCAGTGCTCAAAGACAACGAAGCTCCTATAATTCACCA. This encodes CSAQRQRSSYNSP. The full CDR3 sequence reads CSAQRQRSSYNSPLFF. This rearrangement joins TRBV20-1 to TRBJ1-4; D not certain. The read stops 3 residues short of the end of the CDR3; the missing end is completed from the germline J gene. This CDR3 is built from 16 residues. CDR1 is DFQATT and CDR2 is SNEGSKA in the germline V gene (reference sequence).